A selection of T cell receptor beta chains follows, all from one sample in a study of blood T cell repertoires in COVID-19. This table comes from immunoSEQ multiplex PCR, and its TCRdb copy is limited to in-frame clones, with some not included. The sample yields approximately 28,000 clones, roughly 90% seen once. Material for sequencing was peripheral blood. The receptors derive from a human donor in a cohort sampled during active COVID-19. CDR3s include the opening cysteine and the closing phenylalanine or tryptophan. The D gene is left open where the match is weak. The size field is filled for only some rows; it gives once, few, many or a size class.

V: TRBV28; length: 16; J: TRBJ2-5; size: .; D: .; DNA: TGTGCCAGCAGCCGCCTCTTGACAGGGGAGGGGGAGACCCAGTACTTC; CDR3: CASSRLLTGEGETQYF
V: TRBV12-3/TRBV12-4; length: 13; J: TRBJ1-2; size: .; D: TRBD1; DNA: TGTGCCAGCAGTGGGGGACAGGGCAATGGCTACACCTTC; CDR3: CASSGGQGNGYTF
V: TRBV27; length: 14; J: TRBJ2-7; size: .; D: TRBD1; DNA: TGTGCCAGCAGTTCGATAGGGACAGCCTACGAGCAGTACTTC; CDR3: CASSSIGTAYEQYF
V: TRBV7-8; length: 15; J: TRBJ2-1; size: few; D: TRBD2; DNA: TGTGCCAGCAGCCCTGACCGTGGGACTACCAATGAGCAGTTCTTC; CDR3: CASSPDRGTTNEQFF
V: TRBV6-2/TRBV6-3; length: 16; J: TRBJ1-1; size: .; D: .; DNA: TGTGCCAGCAGTAAAACGATCGCCCAGGGTGAGACTGAAGCTTTCTTT; CDR3: CASSKTIAQGETEAFF
V: TRBV7-3; length: 18; J: TRBJ2-6; size: .; D: TRBD1; DNA: TGTGCCAGCAGCTTAGTAGGGGGCGGAAGCTCTGGGGCCAACGTCCTGACTTTC; CDR3: CASSLVGGGSSGANVLTF
V: TRBV6-2/TRBV6-3; length: 12; J: TRBJ2-1; size: .; D: .; DNA: TGTGCCAGCAGTTACATCGGGAATGAGCAGTTCTTC; CDR3: CASSYIGNEQFF
V: TRBV5-1; length: 19; J: TRBJ2-3; size: .; D: .; DNA: TGCGCCAGCAGCTTGAGGTCGGCCGGGGGATCGACTAGCACAGATACGCAGTATTTT; CDR3: CASSLRSAGGSTSTDTQYF
V: TRBV15; length: 11; J: TRBJ2-5; size: .; D: .; DNA: TGTGCCACCAGCAGCCAAGAGATCCAGTACTTC; CDR3: CATSSQEIQYF
V: TRBV5-1; length: 16; J: TRBJ2-3; size: .; D: TRBD2; DNA: TGCGCCAGCAGCTTGGCAAGCGGGGGGGCAGCAGATACGCAGTATTTT; CDR3: CASSLASGGAADTQYF
V: TRBV7-9; length: 13; J: TRBJ1-5; size: .; D: .; DNA: TGTGCCAGCAGCAGAGAGGGAAATCAGCCCCAGCATTTT; CDR3: CASSREGNQPQHF
V: TRBV5-6; length: 16; J: TRBJ1-1; size: .; D: .; DNA: TGTGCCAGCAGCTTGGGGGGGACTCCAATGAACACTGAAGCTTTCTTT; CDR3: CASSLGGTPMNTEAFF
V: TRBV9; length: 16; J: TRBJ1-1; size: .; D: .; DNA: TGTGCCAGCAGCGCAGTCTTCGGTCTGGGGGGGACTGAAGCTTTCTTT; CDR3: CASSAVFGLGGTEAFF
V: TRBV9; length: 13; J: TRBJ2-7; size: .; D: .; DNA: TGTGCCAGCAGCCCAAGTGGGGGGTACGAGCAGTACTTC; CDR3: CASSPSGGYEQYF
V: TRBV30; length: 14; J: TRBJ1-1; size: .; D: .; DNA: TGTGCCTGGACTTGGGGCAGTATGAACACTGAAGCTTTCTTT; CDR3: CAWTWGSMNTEAFF
V: TRBV7-7; length: 17; J: TRBJ1-5; size: .; D: .; DNA: TGTGCCAGCAGCTTAGTAGGGGGGGGGTCGAGCAATCAGCCCCAGCATTTT; CDR3: CASSLVGGGSSNQPQHF
V: TRBV7-2; length: 16; J: TRBJ2-7; size: .; D: .; DNA: TGTGCCAGCAGCTCTAGGGGGAGCTATGGCAGCTACGAGCAGTACTTC; CDR3: CASSSRGSYGSYEQYF
V: TRBV4-1; length: 14; J: TRBJ1-6; size: .; D: .; DNA: TGCGCCAGCAGCCAAGAACTGCTCCTTTCACCCCTCCACTTT; CDR3: CASSQELLLSPLHF
V: TRBV12-5; length: 15; J: TRBJ1-2; size: .; D: TRBD1; DNA: TGTGCTAGTGGTCTCCGAGGAGGGGGCGACTATGGCTACACCTTC; CDR3: CASGLRGGGDYGYTF
V: TRBV2; length: 13; J: TRBJ2-5; size: .; D: TRBD2; DNA: TGTGCCAGCAGGACTAGCGGACAAGAGACCCAGTACTTC; CDR3: CASRTSGQETQYF
V: TRBV7-3; length: 18; J: TRBJ1-2; size: .; D: .; DNA: TGTGCCAGCAGCTTATCTTTACCGGGAAAAGGCAAAGAGGTTGGCTACACCTTC; CDR3: CASSLSLPGKGKEVGYTF
V: TRBV28; length: 15; J: TRBJ2-7; size: .; D: TRBD1; DNA: TGTGCCAGCAGTGCCCCGACAGGGATTGACTACGAGCAGTACTTC; CDR3: CASSAPTGIDYEQYF
V: TRBV19; length: 15; J: TRBJ2-7; size: .; D: TRBD1; DNA: TGTGCCAGTAGCCACTCGGGACAGGGGATCTACGAGCAGTACTTC; CDR3: CASSHSGQGIYEQYF
V: TRBV28; length: 12; J: TRBJ2-7; size: .; D: .; DNA: TGTGCCAGCAGTTTGTCTAACTACGAGCAGTACTTC; CDR3: CASSLSNYEQYF
V: TRBV5-6; length: 14; J: TRBJ1-1; size: .; D: .; DNA: TGTGCCAGCAGCTTGGACAGCCTGAACACTGAAGCTTTCTTT; CDR3: CASSLDSLNTEAFF
V: TRBV24-1; length: 14; J: TRBJ2-3; size: .; D: .; DNA: TGTGCCACCAGTGAGACGGGATCATTGGGTACGCAGTATTTT; CDR3: CATSETGSLGTQYF
V: TRBV2; length: 11; J: TRBJ2-5; size: .; D: .; DNA: TGTGCCAGCAGGGAAGCGAGGACCCAGTACTTC; CDR3: CASREARTQYF
V: TRBV6-5; length: 12; J: TRBJ1-2; size: once; D: .; DNA: TGTGCCAGCAGTCCACAGGGTCGCGGCTACACCTTC; CDR3: CASSPQGRGYTF
V: TRBV7-8; length: 15; J: TRBJ1-2; size: .; D: .; DNA: TGTGCCAGCAGCTTATCCCCACAGATCAACTATGGCTACACCTTC; CDR3: CASSLSPQINYGYTF
V: TRBV4-2; length: 15; J: TRBJ2-7; size: .; D: TRBD1; DNA: TGTGCCAGCAGCGGGACGGGACAGGGCGGCTACGAGCAGTACTTC; CDR3: CASSGTGQGGYEQYF
V: TRBV27; length: 15; J: TRBJ1-2; size: .; D: .; DNA: TGTGCCAGCACCCGTTTGGGGGAGGTTAACTATGGCTACACCTTC; CDR3: CASTRLGEVNYGYTF
V: TRBV4-3; length: 14; J: TRBJ1-2; size: .; D: TRBD1; DNA: TGCGCCAGCAGCCAAGCCGACAGGGGAGATGGCTACACCTTC; CDR3: CASSQADRGDGYTF
V: TRBV18; length: 17; J: TRBJ2-6; size: .; D: TRBD2; DNA: TGTGCCAGCTCCCCGGGGGGGAAGTTCTCTGGGGCCAACGTCCTGACTTTC; CDR3: CASSPGGKFSGANVLTF
V: TRBV18; length: 15; J: TRBJ2-5; size: .; D: TRBD2; DNA: TGTGCCAGCTCACAATCAAGCGGGGGGCAAGAGACCCAGTACTTC; CDR3: CASSQSSGGQETQYF
V: TRBV6-1; length: 13; J: TRBJ1-2; size: .; D: .; DNA: TGTGCCAGCAGTGAAACGGGGGGCTATGGCTACATCTTC; CDR3: CASSETGGYGYIF
V: TRBV5-1; length: 15; J: TRBJ2-3; size: .; D: TRBD2; DNA: TGCGCCAGCAGCCCGGGACTAGCGGGGGCAGATACGCAGTATTTT; CDR3: CASSPGLAGADTQYF
V: TRBV3-1/TRBV3-2; length: 17; J: TRBJ2-1; size: .; D: .; DNA: TGTGCCAGCAGCCGATCGGGGGTAGAGTGGGCCCACAATGAGCAGTTCTTC; CDR3: CASSRSGVEWAHNEQFF
V: TRBV19; length: 17; J: TRBJ2-1; size: .; D: TRBD2; DNA: TGTGCCAGTAGCTTAAGGCTGCGGGGGGGCAGGGACAATGAGCAGTTCTTC; CDR3: CASSLRLRGGRDNEQFF
V: TRBV3-1/TRBV3-2; length: 14; J: TRBJ1-1; size: .; D: .; DNA: TGTGCCAGCAGCCCAGGGTCCCTGAGCACTGAAGCTTTCTTT; CDR3: CASSPGSLSTEAFF
V: TRBV5-5; length: 14; J: TRBJ1-5; size: .; D: TRBD1; DNA: TGTGCCAGCAGCTTGGGGACAGGGGGCCAGCCCCAGCATTTT; CDR3: CASSLGTGGQPQHF